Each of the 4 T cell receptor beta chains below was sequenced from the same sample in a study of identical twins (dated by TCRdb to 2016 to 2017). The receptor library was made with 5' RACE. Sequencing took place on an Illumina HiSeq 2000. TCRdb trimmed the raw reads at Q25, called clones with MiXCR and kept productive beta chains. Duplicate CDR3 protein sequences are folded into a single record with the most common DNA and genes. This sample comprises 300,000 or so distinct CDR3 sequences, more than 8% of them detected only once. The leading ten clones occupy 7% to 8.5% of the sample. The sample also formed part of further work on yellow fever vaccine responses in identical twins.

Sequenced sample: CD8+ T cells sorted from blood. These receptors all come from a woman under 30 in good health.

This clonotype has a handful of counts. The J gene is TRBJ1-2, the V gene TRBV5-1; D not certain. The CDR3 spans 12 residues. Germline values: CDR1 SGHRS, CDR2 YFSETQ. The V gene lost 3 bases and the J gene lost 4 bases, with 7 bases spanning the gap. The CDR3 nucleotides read TGCGCCAGCAGCTACGGACTCTATGGCTACACCTTC. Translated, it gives CASSYGLYGYTF.

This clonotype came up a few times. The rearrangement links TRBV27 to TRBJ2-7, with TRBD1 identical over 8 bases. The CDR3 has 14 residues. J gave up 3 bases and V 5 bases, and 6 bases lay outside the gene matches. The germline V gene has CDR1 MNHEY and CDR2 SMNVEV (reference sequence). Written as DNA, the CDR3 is TGTGCCAGCAGTACAGGGGGGAAAATCTACGAGCAGTACTTC. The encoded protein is CASSTGGKIYEQYF.

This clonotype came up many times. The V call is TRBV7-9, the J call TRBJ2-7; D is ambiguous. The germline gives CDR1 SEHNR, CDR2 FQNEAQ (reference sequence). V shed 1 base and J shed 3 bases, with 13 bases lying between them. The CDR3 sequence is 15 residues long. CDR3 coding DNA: TGTGCCAGCAGCTTAGGAAAGGGCCCTTTCTACGAGCAGTACTTC. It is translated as CASSLGKGPFYEQYF.

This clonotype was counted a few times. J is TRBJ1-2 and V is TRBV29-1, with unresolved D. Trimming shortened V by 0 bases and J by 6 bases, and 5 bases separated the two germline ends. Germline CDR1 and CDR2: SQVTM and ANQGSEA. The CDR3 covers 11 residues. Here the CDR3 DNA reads TGCAGCGTTGAAGATCGGGATGGCTACACCTTC. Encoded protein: CSVEDRDGYTF.